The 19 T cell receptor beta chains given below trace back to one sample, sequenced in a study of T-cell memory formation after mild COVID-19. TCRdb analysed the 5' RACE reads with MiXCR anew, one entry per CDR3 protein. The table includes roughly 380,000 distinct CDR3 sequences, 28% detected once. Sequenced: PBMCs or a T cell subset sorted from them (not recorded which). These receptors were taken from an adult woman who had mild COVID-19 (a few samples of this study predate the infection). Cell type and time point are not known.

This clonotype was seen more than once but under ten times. Written as DNA, the CDR3 is TGCAGTGCTAGAGATCAAGGGACAGGGGTTGAAAAACTGTTTTTT. Amino acid sequence: CSARDQGTGVEKLFF. The V gene is TRBV20-1, the J gene TRBJ1-4; the match to TRBD1 covers 10 bases. The V segment lost 0 bases and the J segment 7 bases; nucleotides outside the gene matches: 5. The germline V gene has CDR1 DFQATT and CDR2 SNEGSKA (reference sequence). This CDR3 has 15 residues.

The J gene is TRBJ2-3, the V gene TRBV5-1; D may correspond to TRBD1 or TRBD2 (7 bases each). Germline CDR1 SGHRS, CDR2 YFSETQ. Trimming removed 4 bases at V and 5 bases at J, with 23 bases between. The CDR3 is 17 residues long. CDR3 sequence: CASSNRQGGRVGDTQYF. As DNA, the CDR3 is TGCGCCAGCAGCAATCGACAGGGAGGGCGGGTCGGAGATACGCAGTATTTT.

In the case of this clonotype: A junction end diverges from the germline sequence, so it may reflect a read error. CDR3 protein: CASSEEGGAIYEKYF. For the CDR3, the DNA is TGTGCCAGCAGTGAAGAGGGGGGCGCAATCTACGAGAAGTACTTC. This rearrangement joins TRBV6-1 to TRBJ2-7; the D gene could be TRBD1 or TRBD2 (6 bases each). This CDR3 has 15 residues. Germline V gene data show CDR1 as MNHNS and CDR2 as SASEGT.

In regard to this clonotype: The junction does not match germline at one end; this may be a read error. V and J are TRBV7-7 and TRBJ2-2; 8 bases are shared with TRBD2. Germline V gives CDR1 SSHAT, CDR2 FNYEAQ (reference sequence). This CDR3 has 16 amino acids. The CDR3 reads CASSLTGGPNTGELFF. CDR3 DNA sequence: TGTGCTAGCAGCTTAACGGGAGGGCCGAACACCGGGGAGCTGTTTTTT.

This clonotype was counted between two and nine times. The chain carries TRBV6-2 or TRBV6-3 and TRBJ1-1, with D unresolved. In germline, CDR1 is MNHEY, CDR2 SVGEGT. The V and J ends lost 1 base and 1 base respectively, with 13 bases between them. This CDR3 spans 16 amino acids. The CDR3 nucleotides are TGTGCCAGCAGTTACTACCCCCCGGGAGCGAACACTGAAGCTTTCTTT. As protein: CASSYYPPGANTEAFF.

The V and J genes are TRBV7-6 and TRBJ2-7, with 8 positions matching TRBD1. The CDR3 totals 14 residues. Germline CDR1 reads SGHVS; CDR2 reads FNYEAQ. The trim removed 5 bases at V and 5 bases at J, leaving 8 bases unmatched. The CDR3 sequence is CASSHPDRDNEQYF. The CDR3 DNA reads TGTGCCAGCAGCCACCCGGACAGGGATAACGAGCAGTACTTC.

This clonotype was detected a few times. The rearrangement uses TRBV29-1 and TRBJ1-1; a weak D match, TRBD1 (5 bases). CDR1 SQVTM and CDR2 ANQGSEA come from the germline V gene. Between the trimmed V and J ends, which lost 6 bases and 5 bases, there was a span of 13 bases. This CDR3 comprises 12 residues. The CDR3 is CSVGWGVTEAFF. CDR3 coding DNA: TGCAGCGTGGGGTGGGGGGTTACTGAAGCTTTCTTT.

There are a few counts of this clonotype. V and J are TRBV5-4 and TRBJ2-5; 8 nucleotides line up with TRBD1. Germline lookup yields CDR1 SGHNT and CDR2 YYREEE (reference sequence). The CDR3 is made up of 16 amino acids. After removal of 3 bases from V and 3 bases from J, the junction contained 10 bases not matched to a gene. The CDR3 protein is CASSSGQGRGKETQYF. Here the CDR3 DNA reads TGTGCCAGCAGCTCCGGACAGGGAAGGGGGAAAGAGACCCAGTACTTC.

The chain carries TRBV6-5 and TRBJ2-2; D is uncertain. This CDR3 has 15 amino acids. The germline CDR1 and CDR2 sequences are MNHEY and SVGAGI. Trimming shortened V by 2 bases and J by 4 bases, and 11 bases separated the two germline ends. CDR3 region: CASSYLQMRTGELFF. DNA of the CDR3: TGTGCCAGCAGTTACCTCCAGATGCGCACCGGGGAGCTGTTTTTT.

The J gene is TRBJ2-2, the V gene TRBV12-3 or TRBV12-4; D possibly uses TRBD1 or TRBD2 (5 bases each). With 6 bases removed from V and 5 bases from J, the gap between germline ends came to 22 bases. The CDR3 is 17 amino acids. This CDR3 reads CASSKEGRLSETGELFF. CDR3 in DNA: TGTGCCAGCAGCAAAGAGGGGCGCTTGTCGGAGACCGGGGAGCTGTTTTTT.

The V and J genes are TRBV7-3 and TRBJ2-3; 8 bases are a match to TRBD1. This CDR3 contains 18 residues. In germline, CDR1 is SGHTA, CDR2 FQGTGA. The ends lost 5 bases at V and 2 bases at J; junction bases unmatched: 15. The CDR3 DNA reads TGTGCCAGCAGCCCCGGGACAGGTCCCAACCGAAACACAGATACGCAGTATTTT. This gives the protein CASSPGTGPNRNTDTQYF.

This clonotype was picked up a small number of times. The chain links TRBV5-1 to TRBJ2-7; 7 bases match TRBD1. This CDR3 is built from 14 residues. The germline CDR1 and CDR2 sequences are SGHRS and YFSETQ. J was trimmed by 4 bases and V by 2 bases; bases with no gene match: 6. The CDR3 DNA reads TGCGCCAGCAGCTTCGCGACAGGGTTTTACGAGCAGTACTTC. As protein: CASSFATGFYEQYF.

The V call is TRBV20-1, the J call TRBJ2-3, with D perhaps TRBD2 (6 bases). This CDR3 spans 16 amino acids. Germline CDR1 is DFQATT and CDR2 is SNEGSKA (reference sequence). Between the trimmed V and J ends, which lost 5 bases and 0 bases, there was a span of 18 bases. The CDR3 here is CSAGVSGALSTDTQYF. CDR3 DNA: TGCAGTGCTGGCGTTAGCGGAGCCCTTAGCACAGATACGCAGTATTTT.

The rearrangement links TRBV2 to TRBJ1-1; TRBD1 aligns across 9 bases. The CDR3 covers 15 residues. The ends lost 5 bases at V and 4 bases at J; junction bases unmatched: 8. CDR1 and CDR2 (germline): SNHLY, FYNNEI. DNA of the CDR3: TGTGCCAGCAGTATTACTACAGGGGGCGGCACTGAAGCTTTCTTT. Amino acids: CASSITTGGGTEAFF.

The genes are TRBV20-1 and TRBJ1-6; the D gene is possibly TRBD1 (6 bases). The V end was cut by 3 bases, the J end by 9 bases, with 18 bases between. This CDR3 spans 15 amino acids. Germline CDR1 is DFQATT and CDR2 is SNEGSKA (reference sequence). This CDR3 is CSARGGALSPSPLHF. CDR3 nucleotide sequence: TGCAGTGCTAGGGGGGGGGCTCTTTCGCCTTCACCCCTCCACTTT.

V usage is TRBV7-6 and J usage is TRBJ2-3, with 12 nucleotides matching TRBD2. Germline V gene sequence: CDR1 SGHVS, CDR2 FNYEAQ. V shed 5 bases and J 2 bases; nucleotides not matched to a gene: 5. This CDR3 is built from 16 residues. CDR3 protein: CASSQGLAGPTDTQYF. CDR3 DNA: TGTGCCAGCAGCCAAGGACTAGCGGGGCCCACAGATACGCAGTATTTT.

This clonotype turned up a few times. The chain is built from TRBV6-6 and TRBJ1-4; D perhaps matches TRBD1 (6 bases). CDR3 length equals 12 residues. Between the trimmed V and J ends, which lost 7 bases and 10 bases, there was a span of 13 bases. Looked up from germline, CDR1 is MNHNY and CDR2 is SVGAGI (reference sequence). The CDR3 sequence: CASTVRGGKLFF. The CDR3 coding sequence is TGTGCCAGCACCGTTAGGGGGGGAAAACTGTTTTTT.

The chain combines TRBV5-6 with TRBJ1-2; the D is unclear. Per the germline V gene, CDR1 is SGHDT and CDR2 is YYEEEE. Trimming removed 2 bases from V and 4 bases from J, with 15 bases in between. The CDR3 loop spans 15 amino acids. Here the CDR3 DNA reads TGTGCCAGCAGCTTTCGGCAGGACCCTCCCTATGGCTACACCTTC. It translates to CASSFRQDPPYGYTF.

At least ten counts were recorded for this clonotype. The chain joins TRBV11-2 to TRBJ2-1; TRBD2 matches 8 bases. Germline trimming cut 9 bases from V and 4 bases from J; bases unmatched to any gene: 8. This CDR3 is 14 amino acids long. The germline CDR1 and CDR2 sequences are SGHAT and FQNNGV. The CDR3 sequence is CASAGGASYNEQFF. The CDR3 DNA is TGTGCCAGTGCCGGGGGGGCCTCTTACAATGAGCAGTTCTTC. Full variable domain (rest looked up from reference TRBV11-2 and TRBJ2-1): EAGVAQSPRYKIIEKRQSVAFWCNPISGHATLYWYQQILGQGPKLLIQFQNNGVVDDSQLPKDRFSAERLKGVDSTLKIQPAKLEDSAVYLCASAGGASYNEQFFGPGTRLTVL.